This T cell receptor (beta chain) comes out of a study of T cells in Graves' hyperthyroidism and ophthalmopathy. Amplified TCR beta CDR3 regions came from RNA transcripts. Primed by the HTBI set, a first-round RT-PCR was run on the TCR CDR3. From the multiplex PCR reads, TCRdb called clonotypes with MiXCR, one entry per CDR3 protein. The table records approximately 410,000 distinct CDR3 sequences, 14% to 15% of them present only once. CDR1 is SGHRS, CDR2 YFSETQ, per germline. CDR3 length equals 15 residues. V lost 5 bases to trimming and J lost 5 bases; unmatched junction nucleotides: 10. General study findings and limits: The majority of expanded thyroid clonotypes above 0.001 also appeared in blood.

This clonotype was seen repeatedly, ten times or more. Antigen specificity is unknown. The V gene is TRBV5-1, the J gene TRBJ2-5; 9 bases fit TRBD1. The sample taken for sequencing was blood. The TCR comes from a man aged 18 to 29 with Graves' ophthalmopathy. The CDR3 loop reads CASSFTGGGWETQYF. In nucleotides, the CDR3 is TGCGCCAGCAGTTTCACAGGGGGCGGATGGGAGACCCAGTACTTC.